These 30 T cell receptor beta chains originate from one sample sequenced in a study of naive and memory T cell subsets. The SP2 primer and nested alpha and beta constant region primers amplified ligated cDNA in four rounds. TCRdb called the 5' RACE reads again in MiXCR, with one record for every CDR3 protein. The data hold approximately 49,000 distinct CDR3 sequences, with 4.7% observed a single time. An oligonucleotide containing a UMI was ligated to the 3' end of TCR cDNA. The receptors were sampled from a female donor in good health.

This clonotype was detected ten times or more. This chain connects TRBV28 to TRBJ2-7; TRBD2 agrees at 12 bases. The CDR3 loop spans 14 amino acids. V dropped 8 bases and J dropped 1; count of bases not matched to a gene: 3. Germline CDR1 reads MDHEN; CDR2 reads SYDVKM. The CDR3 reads CASGGLAGSYEQYF. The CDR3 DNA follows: TGTGCCAGCGGAGGACTAGCGGGATCCTACGAGCAGTACTTC.

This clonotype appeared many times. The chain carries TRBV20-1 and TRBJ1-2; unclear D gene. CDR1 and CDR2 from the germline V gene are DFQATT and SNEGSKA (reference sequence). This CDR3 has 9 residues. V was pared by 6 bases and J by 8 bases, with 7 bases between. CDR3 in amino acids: CSAEDGYTF. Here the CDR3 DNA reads TGCAGTGCCGAGGACGGCTACACCTTC.

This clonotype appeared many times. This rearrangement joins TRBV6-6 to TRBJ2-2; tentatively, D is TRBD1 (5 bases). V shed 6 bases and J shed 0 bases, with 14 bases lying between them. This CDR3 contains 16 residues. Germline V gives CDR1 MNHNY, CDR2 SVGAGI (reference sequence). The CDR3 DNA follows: TGTGCCAGCAGCCGGACGGACATATCGAACACCGGGGAGCTGTTTTTT. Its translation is CASSRTDISNTGELFF.

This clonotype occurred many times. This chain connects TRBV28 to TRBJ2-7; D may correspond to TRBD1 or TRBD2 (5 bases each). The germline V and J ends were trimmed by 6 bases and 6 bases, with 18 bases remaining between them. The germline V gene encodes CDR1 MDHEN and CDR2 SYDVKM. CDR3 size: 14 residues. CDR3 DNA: TGTGCCAGCAGCCAAACCTCGGGGCAACGCGAGCAGTACTTC. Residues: CASSQTSGQREQYF.

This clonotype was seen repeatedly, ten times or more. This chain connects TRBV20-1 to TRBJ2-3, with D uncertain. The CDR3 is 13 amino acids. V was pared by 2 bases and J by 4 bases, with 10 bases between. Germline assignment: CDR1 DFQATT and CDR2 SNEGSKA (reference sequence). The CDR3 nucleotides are TGCAGTGCTAGATCGGTCGGGCCAGATACGCAGTATTTT. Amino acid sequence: CSARSVGPDTQYF.

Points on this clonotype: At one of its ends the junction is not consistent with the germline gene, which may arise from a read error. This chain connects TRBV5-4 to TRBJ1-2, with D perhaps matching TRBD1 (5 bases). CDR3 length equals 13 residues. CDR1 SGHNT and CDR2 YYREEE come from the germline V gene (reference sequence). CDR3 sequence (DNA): TGTGCCGGCAGTTTGGCGAATAACAGGAACTACACCTTC. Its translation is CAGSLANNRNYTF.

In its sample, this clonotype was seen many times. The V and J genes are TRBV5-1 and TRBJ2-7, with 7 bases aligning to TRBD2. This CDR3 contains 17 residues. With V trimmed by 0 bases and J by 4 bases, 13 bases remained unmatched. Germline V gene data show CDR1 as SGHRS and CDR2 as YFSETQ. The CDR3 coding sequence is TGCGCCAGCAGCTTGGTGGTTCAGTGGGAGGGGACTTACGAGCAGTACTTC. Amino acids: CASSLVVQWEGTYEQYF.

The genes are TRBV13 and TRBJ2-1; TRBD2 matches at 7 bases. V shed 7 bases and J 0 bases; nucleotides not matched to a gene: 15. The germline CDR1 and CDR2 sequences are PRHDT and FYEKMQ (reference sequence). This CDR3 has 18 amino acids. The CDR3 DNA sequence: TGTGCCAGCATCGCTTCGCCTAGCGGAATTTCCTCCTACAATGAGCAGTTCTTC. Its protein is CASIASPSGISSYNEQFF.

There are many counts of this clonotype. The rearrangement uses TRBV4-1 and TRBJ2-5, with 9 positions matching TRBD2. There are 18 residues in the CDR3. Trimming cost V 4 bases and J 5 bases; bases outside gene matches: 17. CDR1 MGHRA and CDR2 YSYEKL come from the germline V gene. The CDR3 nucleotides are TGCGCCAGCAGCCGACCTCGCGAGATAGCGGGAGAAGCGGAGACCCAGTACTTC. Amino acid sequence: CASSRPREIAGEAETQYF.

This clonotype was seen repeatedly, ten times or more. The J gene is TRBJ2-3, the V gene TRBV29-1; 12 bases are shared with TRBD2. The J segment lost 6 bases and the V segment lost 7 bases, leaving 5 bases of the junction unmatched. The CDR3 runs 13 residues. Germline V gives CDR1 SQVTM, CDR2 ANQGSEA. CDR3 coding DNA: TGCAGCGAGACTAGCGGGAGTGTGGATACGCAGTATTTT. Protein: CSETSGSVDTQYF.

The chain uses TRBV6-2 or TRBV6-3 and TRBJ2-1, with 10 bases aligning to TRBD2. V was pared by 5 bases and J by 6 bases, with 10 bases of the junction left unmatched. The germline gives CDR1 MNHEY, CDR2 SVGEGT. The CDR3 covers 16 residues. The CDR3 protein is CASSPPGTSDRNEQFF. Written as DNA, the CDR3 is TGTGCCAGCAGTCCCCCGGGGACTAGCGACCGCAATGAGCAGTTCTTC.

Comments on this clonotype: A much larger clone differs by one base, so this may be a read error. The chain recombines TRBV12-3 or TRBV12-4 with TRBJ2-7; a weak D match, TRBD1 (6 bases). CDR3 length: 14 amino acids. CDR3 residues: CASSSLGASYGQYF. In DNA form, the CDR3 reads TGTGCCAGCAGTTCGTTGGGGGCCTCCTACGGGCAGTACTTC.

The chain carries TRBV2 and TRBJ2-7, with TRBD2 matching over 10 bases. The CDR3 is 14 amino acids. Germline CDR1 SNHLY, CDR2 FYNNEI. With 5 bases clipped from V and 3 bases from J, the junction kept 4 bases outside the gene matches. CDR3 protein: CASSRTSGNYEQYF. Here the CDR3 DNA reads TGTGCCAGCAGTAGGACTAGCGGAAACTACGAGCAGTACTTC. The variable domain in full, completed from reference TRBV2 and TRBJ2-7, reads EPEVTQTPSHQVTQMGQEVILRCVPISNHLYFYWYRQILGQKVEFLVSFYNNEISEKSEIFDDQFSVERPDGSNFTLKIRSTKLEDSAMYFCASSRTSGNYEQYFGPGTRLTVT.

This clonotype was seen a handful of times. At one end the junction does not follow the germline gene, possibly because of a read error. The CDR3: CASSPRGQPGDTF. Here the CDR3 DNA reads TGTGCCAGCAGTCCCAGGGGGCAACCTGGCGACACCTTC. V is TRBV6-5 and J is TRBJ1-2; 8 nucleotides line up with TRBD1. This CDR3 contains 13 residues. Germline assignment: CDR1 MNHEY and CDR2 SVGAGI.

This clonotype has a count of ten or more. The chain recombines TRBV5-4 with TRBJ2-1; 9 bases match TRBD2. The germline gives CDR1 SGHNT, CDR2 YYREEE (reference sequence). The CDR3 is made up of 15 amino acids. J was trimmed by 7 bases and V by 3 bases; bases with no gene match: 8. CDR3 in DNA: TGTGCCAGCAGCTCGGGACTAGCCTTGAGGAATGAGCAGTTCTTC. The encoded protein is CASSSGLALRNEQFF.

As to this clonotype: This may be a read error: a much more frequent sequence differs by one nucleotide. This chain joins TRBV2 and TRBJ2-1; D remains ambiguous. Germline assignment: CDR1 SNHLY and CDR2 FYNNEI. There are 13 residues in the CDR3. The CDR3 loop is CASRRLLGNEQIF. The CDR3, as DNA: TGTGCCAGCCGAAGACTGTTGGGGAATGAGCAGATCTTC.

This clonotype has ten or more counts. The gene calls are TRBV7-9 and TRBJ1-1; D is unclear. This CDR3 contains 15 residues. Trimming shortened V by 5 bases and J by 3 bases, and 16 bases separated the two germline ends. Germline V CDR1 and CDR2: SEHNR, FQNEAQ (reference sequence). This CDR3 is CASSRIKKVDTEAFF. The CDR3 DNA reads TGTGCCAGCAGCCGGATTAAAAAAGTGGACACTGAAGCTTTCTTT. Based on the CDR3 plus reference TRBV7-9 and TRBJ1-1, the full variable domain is DTGVSQNPRHKITKRGQNVTFRCDPISEHNRLYWYRQTLGQGPEFLTYFQNEAQLEKSRLLSDRFSAERPKGSFSTLEIQRTEQGDSAMYLCASSRIKKVDTEAFFGQGTRLTVV.

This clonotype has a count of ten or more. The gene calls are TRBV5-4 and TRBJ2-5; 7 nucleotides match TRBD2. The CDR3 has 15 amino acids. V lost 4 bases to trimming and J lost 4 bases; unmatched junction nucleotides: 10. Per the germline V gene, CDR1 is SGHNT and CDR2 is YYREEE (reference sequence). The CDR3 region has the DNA TGTGCCAGCAGCCGAGAGCGGGAATTGGGAGAGACCCAGTACTTC. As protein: CASSRERELGETQYF.

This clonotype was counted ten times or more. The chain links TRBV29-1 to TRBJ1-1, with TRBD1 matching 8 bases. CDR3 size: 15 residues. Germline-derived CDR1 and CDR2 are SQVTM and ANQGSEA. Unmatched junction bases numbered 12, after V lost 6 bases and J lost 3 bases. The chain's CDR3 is CSVSRQGPIYTEAFF. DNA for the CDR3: TGCAGCGTCAGCCGACAGGGGCCGATTTACACTGAAGCTTTCTTT.

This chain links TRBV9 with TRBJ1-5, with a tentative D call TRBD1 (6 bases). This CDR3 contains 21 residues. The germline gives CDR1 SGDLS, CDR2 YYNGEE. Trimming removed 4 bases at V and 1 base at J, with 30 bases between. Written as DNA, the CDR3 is TGTGCCAGCAGCACGATCACCTCCGCAACTCAGGGAGGGGGGAGCAATCAGCCCCAGCATTTT. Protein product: CASSTITSATQGGGSNQPQHF.

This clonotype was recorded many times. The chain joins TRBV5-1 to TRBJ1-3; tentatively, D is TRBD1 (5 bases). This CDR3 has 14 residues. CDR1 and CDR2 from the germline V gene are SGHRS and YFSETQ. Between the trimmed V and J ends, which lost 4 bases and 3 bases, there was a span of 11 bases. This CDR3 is CASSAGIGGNTIYF. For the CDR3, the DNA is TGCGCCAGCAGCGCAGGGATTGGTGGAAACACCATATATTTT.

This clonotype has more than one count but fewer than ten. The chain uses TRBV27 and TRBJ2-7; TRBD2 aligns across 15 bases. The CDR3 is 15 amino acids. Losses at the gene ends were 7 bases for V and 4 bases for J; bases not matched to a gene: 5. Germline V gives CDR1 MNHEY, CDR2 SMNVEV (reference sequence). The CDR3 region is CASTGTSGRRYEQYF. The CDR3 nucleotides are TGTGCCAGCACCGGGACTAGCGGGAGGAGGTACGAGCAGTACTTC.

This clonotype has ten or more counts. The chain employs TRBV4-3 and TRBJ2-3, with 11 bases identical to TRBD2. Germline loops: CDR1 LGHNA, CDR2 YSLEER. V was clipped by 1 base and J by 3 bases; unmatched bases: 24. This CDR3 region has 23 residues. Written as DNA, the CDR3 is TGCGCCAGCAGCCAAGCTGAATCCAGGAAGCGATTACTAGCGGGAGTTTCAACAGATACGCAGTATTTT. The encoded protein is CASSQAESRKRLLAGVSTDTQYF.

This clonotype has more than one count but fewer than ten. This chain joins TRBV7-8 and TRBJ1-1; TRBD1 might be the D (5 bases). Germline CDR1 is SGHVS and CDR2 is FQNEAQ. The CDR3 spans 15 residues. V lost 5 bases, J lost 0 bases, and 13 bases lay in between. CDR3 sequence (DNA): TGTGCCAGCAGCCCCGGGGGGACGGTGAACACTGAAGCTTTCTTT. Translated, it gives CASSPGGTVNTEAFF. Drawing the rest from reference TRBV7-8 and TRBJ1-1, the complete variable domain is GAGVSQSPRYKVAKRGQDVALRCDPISGHVSLFWYQQALGQGPEFLTYFQNEAQLDKSGLPSDRFFAERPEGSVSTLKIQRTQQEDSAVYLCASSPGGTVNTEAFFGQGTRLTVV.

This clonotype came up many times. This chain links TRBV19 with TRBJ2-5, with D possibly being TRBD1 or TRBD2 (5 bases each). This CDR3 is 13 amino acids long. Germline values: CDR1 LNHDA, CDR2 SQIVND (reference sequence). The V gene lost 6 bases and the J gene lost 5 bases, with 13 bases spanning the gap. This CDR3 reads CASRFTREETQYF. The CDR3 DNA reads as TGTGCCAGTAGATTCACCAGGGAGGAGACCCAGTACTTC.

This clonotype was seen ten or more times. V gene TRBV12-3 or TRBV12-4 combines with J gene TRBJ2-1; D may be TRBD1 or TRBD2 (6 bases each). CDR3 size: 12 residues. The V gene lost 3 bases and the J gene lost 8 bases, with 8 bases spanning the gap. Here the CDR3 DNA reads TGTGCCAGCAGTTTGAGGGGGGATGAGCAGTTCTTC. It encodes CASSLRGDEQFF.

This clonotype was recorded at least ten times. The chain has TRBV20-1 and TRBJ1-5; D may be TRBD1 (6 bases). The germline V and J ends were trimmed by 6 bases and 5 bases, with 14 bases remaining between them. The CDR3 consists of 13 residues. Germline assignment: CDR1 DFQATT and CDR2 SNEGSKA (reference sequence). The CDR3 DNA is TGCAGTGCCCCGAGGGGGGCTTATCAGCCCCAGCATTTT. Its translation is CSAPRGAYQPQHF.

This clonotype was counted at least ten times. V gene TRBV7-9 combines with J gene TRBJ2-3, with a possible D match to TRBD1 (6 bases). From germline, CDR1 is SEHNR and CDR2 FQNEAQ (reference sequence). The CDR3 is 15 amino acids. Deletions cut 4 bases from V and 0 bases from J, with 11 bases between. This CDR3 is CASSSRDTSTDTQYF. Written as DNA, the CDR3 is TGTGCCAGCAGCTCCAGGGACACTAGCACAGATACGCAGTATTTT.

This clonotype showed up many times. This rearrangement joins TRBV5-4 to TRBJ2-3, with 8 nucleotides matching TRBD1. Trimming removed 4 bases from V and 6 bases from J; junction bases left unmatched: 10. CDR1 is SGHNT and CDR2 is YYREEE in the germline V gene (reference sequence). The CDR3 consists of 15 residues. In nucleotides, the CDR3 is TGTGCCAGCAGCCTCCTGACAGGGGCAGGCGATACGCAGTATTTT. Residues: CASSLLTGAGDTQYF.

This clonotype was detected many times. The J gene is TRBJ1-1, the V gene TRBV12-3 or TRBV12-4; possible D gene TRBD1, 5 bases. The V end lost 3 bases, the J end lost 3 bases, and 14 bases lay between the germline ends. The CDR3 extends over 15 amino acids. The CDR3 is CASSLGRGRDTEAFF. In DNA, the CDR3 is TGTGCCAGCAGTTTGGGCCGGGGACGGGACACTGAAGCTTTCTTT.